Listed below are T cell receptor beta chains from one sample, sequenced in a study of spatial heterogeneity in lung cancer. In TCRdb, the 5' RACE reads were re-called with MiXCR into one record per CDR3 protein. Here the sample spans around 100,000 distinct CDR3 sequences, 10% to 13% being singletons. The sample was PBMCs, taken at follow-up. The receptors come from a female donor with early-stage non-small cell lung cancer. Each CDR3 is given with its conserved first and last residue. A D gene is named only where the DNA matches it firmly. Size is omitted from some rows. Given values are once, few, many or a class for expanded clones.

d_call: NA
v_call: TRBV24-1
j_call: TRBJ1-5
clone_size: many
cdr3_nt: TGTGCCACCAGTGATTCTAACAGCCAGCCCCAGCATTTT
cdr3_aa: CATSDSNSQPQHF

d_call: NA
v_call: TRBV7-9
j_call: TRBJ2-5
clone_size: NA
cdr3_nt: TGTGCCAGCAGCTTTGGATATTGGGAGACCCAGTACTTC
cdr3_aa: CASSFGYWETQYF

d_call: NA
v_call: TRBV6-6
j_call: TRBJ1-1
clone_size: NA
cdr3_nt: TGTGCCAGCAGAGGGTACACTGAAGCTTTCTTT
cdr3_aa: CASRGYTEAFF

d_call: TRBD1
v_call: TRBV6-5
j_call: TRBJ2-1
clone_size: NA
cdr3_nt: TGTGCCAGCAGAGGACAGGGGGCGTCGCACAATGAGCAGTTCTTC
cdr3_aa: CASRGQGASHNEQFF

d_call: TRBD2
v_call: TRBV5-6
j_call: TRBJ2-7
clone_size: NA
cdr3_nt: TGTGCCAGCAGCCCCCGTACTAGCGGGCCGGTCTACGAGCAGTACTTC
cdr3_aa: CASSPRTSGPVYEQYF

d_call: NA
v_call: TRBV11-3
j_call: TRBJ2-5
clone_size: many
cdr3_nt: TGTGCCAGCAGCCCGGGACCGAACCAAGAGACCCAGTACTTC
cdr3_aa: CASSPGPNQETQYF

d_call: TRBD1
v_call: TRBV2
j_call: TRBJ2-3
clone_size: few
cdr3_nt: TGTGCCAACGGACAGGGACACGGCACAGATACGCAGTATTTT
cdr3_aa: CANGQGHGTDTQYF

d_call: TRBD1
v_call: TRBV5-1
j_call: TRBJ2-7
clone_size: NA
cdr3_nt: TGCGCCAGCAGCTTAGGGACAGGGGGTCCCTACGAGCAGTACTTC
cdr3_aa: CASSLGTGGPYEQYF

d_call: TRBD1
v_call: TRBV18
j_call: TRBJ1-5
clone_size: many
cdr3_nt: TGTGCCAGCTCACCACCAGGACAGGGGAATCAGCCCCAGCATTTT
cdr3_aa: CASSPPGQGNQPQHF

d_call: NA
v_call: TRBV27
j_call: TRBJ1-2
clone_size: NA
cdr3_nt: TGTGCCAGCAGGAACACAGGGAGCGTCTATGGCTACACCTTC
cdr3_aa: CASRNTGSVYGYTF

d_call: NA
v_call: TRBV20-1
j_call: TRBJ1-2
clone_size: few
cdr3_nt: TGCAGTGCTAGGGTACGGACTAACTATGGCTACACCTTC
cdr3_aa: CSARVRTNYGYTF

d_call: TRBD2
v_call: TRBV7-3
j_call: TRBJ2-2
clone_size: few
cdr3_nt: TGTGCCAGCAGCTTATCGGGACTAGCCATCGGGGAGCTGTTTTTT
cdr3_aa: CASSLSGLAIGELFF

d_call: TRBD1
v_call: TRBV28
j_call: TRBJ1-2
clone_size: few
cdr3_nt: TGTGCCAGCAGACGGACAGGGTTGGGCTCTGGCTACACCTTC
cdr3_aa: CASRRTGLGSGYTF

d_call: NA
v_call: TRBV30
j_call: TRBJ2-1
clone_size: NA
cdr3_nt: TGTGCCTGGAGACGACCAGGCCTCTACAATGAGCAGTTCTTC
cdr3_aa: CAWRRPGLYNEQFF

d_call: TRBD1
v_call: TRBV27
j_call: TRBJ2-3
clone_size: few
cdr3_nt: TGTGCCAGCAGTCCCAGGACAGGGGCCACAGATACGCAGTATTTT
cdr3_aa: CASSPRTGATDTQYF

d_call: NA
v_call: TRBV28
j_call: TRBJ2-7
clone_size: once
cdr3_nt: TGTGCCAGCAGTCTCGGAGGGCTGACCTACGAGCAGTACTTC
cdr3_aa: CASSLGGLTYEQYF

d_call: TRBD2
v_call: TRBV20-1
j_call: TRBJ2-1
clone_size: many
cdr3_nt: TGCAGTGCTAGAGGGCAGAATTTCCCGGGACTAGCGGGAGGGCCGGGGAATGAGCAGTTCTTC
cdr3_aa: CSARGQNFPGLAGGPGNEQFF

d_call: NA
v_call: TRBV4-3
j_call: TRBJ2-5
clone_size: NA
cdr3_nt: TGCGCCAGCAGCCAAAGGTTTCTAGCTTATGGAGAGACCCAGTACTTC
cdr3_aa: CASSQRFLAYGETQYF

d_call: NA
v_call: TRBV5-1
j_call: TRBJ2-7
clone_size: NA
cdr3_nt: TGCGCCAGCGGCCGGCCCGGTGGGGTCTCCTACGAGCAGTACTTC
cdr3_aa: CASGRPGGVSYEQYF

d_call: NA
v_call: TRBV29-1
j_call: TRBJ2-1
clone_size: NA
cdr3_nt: TGCAGCGTCGAACCCAATTTGGGGAATGAGCAGTTCTTC
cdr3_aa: CSVEPNLGNEQFF

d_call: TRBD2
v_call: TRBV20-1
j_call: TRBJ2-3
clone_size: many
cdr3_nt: TGCAGTGCTAGAGTTAGCGGGAGCACAGATACGCAGTATTTT
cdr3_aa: CSARVSGSTDTQYF

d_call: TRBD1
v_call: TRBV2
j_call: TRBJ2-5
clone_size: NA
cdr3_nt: TGTGCCAGCAGTGTCTGGACAGGGACAGAGACCCAGTACTTC
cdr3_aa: CASSVWTGTETQYF

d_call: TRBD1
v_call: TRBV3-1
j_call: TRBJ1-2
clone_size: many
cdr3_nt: TGTGCCAGCGGGGACAGACGCTATGGCTACACCTTC
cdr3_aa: CASGDRRYGYTF

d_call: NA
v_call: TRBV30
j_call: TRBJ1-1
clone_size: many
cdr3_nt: TGTGCCTGGAGTGTACTATCGTACACTGAAGCTTTCTTT
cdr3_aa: CAWSVLSYTEAFF

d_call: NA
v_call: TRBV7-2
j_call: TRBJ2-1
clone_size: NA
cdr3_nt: TGTGCCAGCGGGCCCCGCGGCTACAATGAGCAGTTCTTC
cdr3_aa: CASGPRGYNEQFF

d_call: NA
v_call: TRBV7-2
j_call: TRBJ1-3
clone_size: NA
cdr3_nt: TGTGCCAGCAGTTTCGAACAGGGTCGACCTGGAGACACCATATATTTT
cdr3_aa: CASSFEQGRPGDTIYF

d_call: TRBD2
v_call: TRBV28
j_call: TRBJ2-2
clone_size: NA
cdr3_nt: TGTGCCAGCCAGACCCGGCGGGAGGTCGGGGAGCTGTTTTTT
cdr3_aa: CASQTRREVGELFF

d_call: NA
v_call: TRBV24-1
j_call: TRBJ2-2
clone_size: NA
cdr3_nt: TGTGCCACCAGCGGACGGAACACCGGGGAGCTGTTTTTT
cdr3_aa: CATSGRNTGELFF

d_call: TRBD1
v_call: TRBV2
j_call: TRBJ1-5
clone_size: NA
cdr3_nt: TGTGCCAGCGGGGGGACAGGGGGAAGCAATCAGCCCCAGCATTTT
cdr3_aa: CASGGTGGSNQPQHF

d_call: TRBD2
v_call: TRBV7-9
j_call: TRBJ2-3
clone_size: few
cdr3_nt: TGTGCCAGCAGCTTAATGGGACTAGCGATCGAAGATACGCAGTATTTT
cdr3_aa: CASSLMGLAIEDTQYF

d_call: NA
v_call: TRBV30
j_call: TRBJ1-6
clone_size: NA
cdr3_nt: TGTGCCTGGAGTGTAGGTGATGGTTCACCCCTCCACTTT
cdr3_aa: CAWSVGDGSPLHF

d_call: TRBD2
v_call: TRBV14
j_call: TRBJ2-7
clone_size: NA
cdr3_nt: TGTACCAGCAGCCAACGAAACCCGGGACTAGCGGGAGGGATTCCATACGAGCAGTACTTC
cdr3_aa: CTSSQRNPGLAGGIPYEQYF

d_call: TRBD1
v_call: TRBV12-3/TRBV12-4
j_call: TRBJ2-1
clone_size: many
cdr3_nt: TGTGCCAGCAGAGAACAGGGGACCTACTCTGAGCAGTTCTTC
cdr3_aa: CASREQGTYSEQFF

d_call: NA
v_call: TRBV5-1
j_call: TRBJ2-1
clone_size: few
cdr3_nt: TGCGCCAGCAGCTTGAGGGGACTTTACAATGAGCAGTTCTTC
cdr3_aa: CASSLRGLYNEQFF

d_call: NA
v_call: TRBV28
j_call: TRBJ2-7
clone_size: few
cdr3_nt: TGTGCCAGCAGTTCCGGGAACGCCTATGACTACGAGCAGTACTTC
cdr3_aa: CASSSGNAYDYEQYF

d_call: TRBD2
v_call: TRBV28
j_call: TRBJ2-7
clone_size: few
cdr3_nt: TGTGCCAGCAGTTTAGTGGCGGGAGGCCCCTACGAGCAGTACTTC
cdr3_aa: CASSLVAGGPYEQYF

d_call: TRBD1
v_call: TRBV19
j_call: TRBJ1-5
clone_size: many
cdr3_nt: TGTGCCAGTAAGGACAGGGTGGAATCTCAGCCCCAGCATTTT
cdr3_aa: CASKDRVESQPQHF

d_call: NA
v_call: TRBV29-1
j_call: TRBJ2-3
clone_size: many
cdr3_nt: TGCAGCGTTGGGGGCTGGGATACGCAGTATTTT
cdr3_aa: CSVGGWDTQYF

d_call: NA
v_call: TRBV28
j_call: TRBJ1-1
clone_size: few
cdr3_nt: TGTGCCAGCAGTTTACGAGAAACTGAAGCTTTCTTT
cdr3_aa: CASSLRETEAFF

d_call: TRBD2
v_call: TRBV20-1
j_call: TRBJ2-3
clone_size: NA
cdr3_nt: TGCAGTGCAAAGCGGGAGTGGGATTTGGATACGCAGTATTTT
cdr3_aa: CSAKREWDLDTQYF

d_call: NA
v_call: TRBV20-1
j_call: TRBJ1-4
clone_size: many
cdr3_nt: TGCAGTGCCTTAGTTAATGAAAAACTGTTTTTT
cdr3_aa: CSALVNEKLFF

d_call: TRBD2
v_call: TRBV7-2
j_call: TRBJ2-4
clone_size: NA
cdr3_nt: TGTGCCAGCAGCTTTAGCGGGAGAGGGGCCCTAGCCAAAAACATTCAGTACTTC
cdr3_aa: CASSFSGRGALAKNIQYF

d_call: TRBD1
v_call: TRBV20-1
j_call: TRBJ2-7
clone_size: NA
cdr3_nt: TGCAGTGCTGCCGGGACAGCGAGCTCCTACGAGCAGTACTTC
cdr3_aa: CSAAGTASSYEQYF

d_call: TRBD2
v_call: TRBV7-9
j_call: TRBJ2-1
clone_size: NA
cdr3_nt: TGTGCCATCACCACCGGACTAGCGAGCTCCTACAATGAGCAGTTCTTC
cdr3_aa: CAITTGLASSYNEQFF

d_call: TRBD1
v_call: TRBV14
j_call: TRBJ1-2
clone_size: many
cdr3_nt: TGTGCCAGCAGCCCGACAGGGGTGATTGGCTACACCTTC
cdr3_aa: CASSPTGVIGYTF

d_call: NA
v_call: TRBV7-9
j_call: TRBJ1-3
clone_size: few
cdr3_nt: TGTGCCAGCAGCTTGGATTCAGCTGTCAGCTACTCTGGAAACACCATATATTTT
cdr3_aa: CASSLDSAVSYSGNTIYF

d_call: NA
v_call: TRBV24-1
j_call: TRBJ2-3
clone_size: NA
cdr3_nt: TGTGCCACCAGTGATTTGGGGGATTCCAGGGCTACGCAGTATTTT
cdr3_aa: CATSDLGDSRATQYF

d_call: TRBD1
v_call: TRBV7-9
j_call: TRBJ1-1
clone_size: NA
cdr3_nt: TGTGCCAGCAGCCCAGGGACAGGGCCGGGCACTGAAGCTTTCTTT
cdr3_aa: CASSPGTGPGTEAFF

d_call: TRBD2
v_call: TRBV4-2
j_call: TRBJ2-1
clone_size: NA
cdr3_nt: TGTGCCAGCAGCCGAGCGGGAGGGCCAAACAATGAGCAGTTCTTC
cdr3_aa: CASSRAGGPNNEQFF

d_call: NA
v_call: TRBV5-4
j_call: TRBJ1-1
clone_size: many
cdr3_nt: TGTGCCAGCAGCTTGGGCGGTGAAGGGAAGAACACTGAAGCTTTCTTT
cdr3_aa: CASSLGGEGKNTEAFF